The next 27 T cell receptor beta chains were all read from a single sample in a study of radiation and T cells in renal cell carcinoma. Measured with immunoSEQ multiplex PCR; TCRdb has only the in-frame clones, and not every one. The data hold approximately 90,000 clones, with 86% observed a single time. As to time point: baseline pretreatment blood. Treatment reported: 15 Gy SBRT to primary tumor, nephrectomy 4 weeks later. The source was blood, collected from a patient whose treatment included radiotherapy and nephrectomy. Every receptor here comes from a man between 50 and 59 years old with renal cell carcinoma.

CDR3 DNA: TGTGCCAGCAGCCTGGACAAAAGCACAGATACGCAGTATTTT. Translating it yields CASSLDKSTDTQYF. The J gene is TRBJ2-3, the V gene TRBV7-3; possible D gene TRBD1, 5 bases. The CDR3 spans 14 residues. The ends were cut back, 5 bases at V and 0 bases at J, with 9 bases in the middle. Per the germline V gene, CDR1 is SGHTA and CDR2 is FQGTGA.

The chain carries TRBV7-9 and TRBJ2-2; 11 nucleotides agree with TRBD2. CDR3 length: 15 amino acids. Trimming removed 5 bases from V and 1 base from J; junction bases left unmatched: 0. CDR1 is SEHNR, CDR2 FQNEAQ, per germline (reference sequence). CDR3 DNA: TGTGCCAGCAGCGGGACTAGCGGGAACACCGGGGAGCTGTTTTTT. Protein sequence: CASSGTSGNTGELFF. Variable domain in full (rest from reference TRBV7-9 and TRBJ2-2): DTGVSQNPRHKITKRGQNVTFRCDPISEHNRLYWYRQTLGQGPEFLTYFQNEAQLEKSRLLSDRFSAERPKGSFSTLEIQRTEQGDSAMYLCASSGTSGNTGELFFGEGSRLTVL.

This clone came up a few times. This chain connects TRBV30 to TRBJ2-7; D remains ambiguous. CDR1 GTSNPN and CDR2 SVGIG come from the germline V gene (reference sequence). Trimming removed 1 base at V and 6 bases at J, with 10 bases between. The CDR3 runs 12 residues. DNA of the CDR3: TGTGCCTGGAGTGCTTTAAAGGGCGAGCAGTACTTC. This gives the protein CAWSALKGEQYF.

V is TRBV19 and J is TRBJ2-2, with TRBD1 matching over 7 bases. From germline, CDR1 is LNHDA and CDR2 SQIVND (reference sequence). The V segment lost 8 bases and the J segment 1 base; nucleotides outside the gene matches: 4. The CDR3 length is 14 residues. The CDR3 DNA is TGTGCCAGTTCCGGGACAGAGAACACCGGGGAGCTGTTTTTT. This sequence encodes CASSGTENTGELFF.

V is TRBV4-3 and J is TRBJ2-2, with D unclear. Trimming removed 0 bases from V and 2 bases from J, with 13 bases in between. Looked up from germline, CDR1 is LGHNA and CDR2 is YSLEER. The CDR3 spans 17 residues. CDR3 DNA: TGCGCCAGCAGCCAAGATCTGTCGCGGCCTAACACCGGGGAGCTGTTTTTT. Amino acids: CASSQDLSRPNTGELFF.

CDR3 DNA sequence: TGTGCCAGCAGCCCATGGACTAGTTTGGAAGAGACCCAGTACTTC. Translation: CASSPWTSLEETQYF. The chain carries TRBV7-9 and TRBJ2-5, with TRBD2 matching over 7 bases. CDR1 is SEHNR and CDR2 is FQNEAQ in the germline V gene (reference sequence). The CDR3 length is 15 residues. With V trimmed by 5 bases and J by 3 bases, 9 bases remained unmatched.

V is TRBV30 and J is TRBJ2-7; 7 bases line up with TRBD2. V lost 3 bases, J lost 0 bases, and 5 bases stayed unmatched. This CDR3 has 14 residues. Per the germline V gene, CDR1 is GTSNPN and CDR2 is SVGIG (reference sequence). The CDR3 reads CAWRRAGSSYEQYF. The CDR3 DNA reads as TGTGCCTGGAGGCGAGCGGGGAGCTCCTACGAGCAGTACTTC.

The chain is built from TRBV14 and TRBJ2-1, with no clear D. This CDR3 is 14 amino acids long. CDR1 and CDR2 (germline): SGHDN, FVKESK. With 3 bases removed from V and 2 bases from J, the gap between germline ends came to 8 bases. CDR3: CASSQTITYNEQFF. The CDR3 coding sequence is TGTGCCAGCAGCCAGACGATCACCTACAATGAGCAGTTCTTC. The whole variable domain, remainder taken from reference TRBV14 and TRBJ2-1, is EAGVTQFPSHSVIEKGQTVTLRCDPISGHDNLYWYRRVMGKEIKFLLHFVKESKQDESGMPNNRFLAERTGGTYSTLKVQPAELEDSGVYFCASSQTITYNEQFFGPGTRLTVL.

The chain links TRBV5-6 to TRBJ1-4; possibly TRBD1 for D (6 bases). Per the germline V gene, CDR1 is SGHDT and CDR2 is YYEEEE. This CDR3 region has 16 residues. The germline V and J ends were trimmed by 2 bases and 0 bases, with 11 bases remaining between them. The CDR3 sequence: CASSLQGRTTNEKLFF. As DNA, the CDR3 is TGTGCCAGCAGCTTACAGGGAAGGACAACTAATGAAAAACTGTTTTTT.

As DNA, the CDR3 is TGTGCCAGTAGTATTGGTCACCTCCGGAGGGATCAGCCCCAGCATTTT. Protein: CASSIGHLRRDQPQHF. This chain uses TRBV19 with TRBJ1-5; D is unclear. CDR3 length: 16 residues. Germline V gene sequence: CDR1 LNHDA, CDR2 SQIVND (reference sequence). Trimming took 3 bases from V and 5 from J, leaving 17 bases between them.

The V gene is TRBV6-1, the J gene TRBJ1-5, with D unclear. The CDR3 is 13 residues long. The V end was cut by 6 bases, the J end by 7 bases, with 13 bases between. The germline V gene encodes CDR1 MNHNS and CDR2 SASEGT. CDR3 nucleotides: TGTGCCAGCAGCAGTCAGGCGTGGCAGCCCCAGCATTTT. It encodes CASSSQAWQPQHF.

The chain links TRBV5-4 to TRBJ2-1, with D perhaps matching TRBD1 or TRBD2 (5 bases each). Germline CDR1 and CDR2: SGHNT and YYREEE (reference sequence). V was shortened by 4 bases and J by 4 bases, with 12 bases between the two germline ends. This CDR3 contains 14 residues. CDR3 loop: CASSLRDGYNEQFF. CDR3 DNA: TGTGCCAGCAGCCTCCGGGACGGTTACAATGAGCAGTTCTTC.

CDR3: CASSTDRVYEQYF. CDR3 nucleotides: TGTGCCAGCAGTACGGACAGGGTGTACGAGCAGTACTTC. The chain combines TRBV2 with TRBJ2-7; 8 nucleotides align to TRBD1. This CDR3 contains 13 residues. Trimming took 5 bases from V and 4 from J; bases not matched to a gene: 4. Germline values: CDR1 SNHLY, CDR2 FYNNEI.

V gene TRBV7-2 combines with J gene TRBJ1-2; the D is unclear. Deletions cut 5 bases from V and 5 bases from J, with 15 bases between. The CDR3 extends over 14 amino acids. Germline loops: CDR1 SGHTA, CDR2 FQGNSA. The CDR3 nucleotides read TGTGCCAGCAGCCCGCGTCCGACGGATTATGGCTACACCTTC. Amino acid sequence: CASSPRPTDYGYTF.

The V gene is TRBV7-9, the J gene TRBJ2-7, with 9 positions matching TRBD2. This CDR3 comprises 15 residues. The junction had 3 bases not matched to a gene; V was cut back by 1 base and J by 2 bases. The germline CDR1 and CDR2 sequences are SEHNR and FQNEAQ (reference sequence). The CDR3 reads CASSLGLAGTYEQYF. The CDR3 DNA is TGTGCCAGCAGCTTAGGGCTAGCGGGAACCTACGAGCAGTACTTC.

The V and J genes are TRBV9 and TRBJ1-6, with unresolved D. The V and J ends lost 0 bases and 10 bases respectively, with 11 bases between them. The CDR3 has 14 residues. Germline V gene lookup returns CDR1 SGDLS and CDR2 YYNGEE. The CDR3, as DNA: TGTGCCAGCAGCGTAGGAGTGTTGGGGTCACCCCTCCACTTT. Amino acid sequence: CASSVGVLGSPLHF.

The chain couples TRBV27 to TRBJ2-1; D tentatively fits TRBD1 or TRBD2 (5 bases each). The V gene lost 3 bases and the J gene lost 9 bases, with 12 bases spanning the gap. From germline, CDR1 is MNHEY and CDR2 SMNVEV (reference sequence). This CDR3 is 13 amino acids long. In DNA, the CDR3 is TGTGCCAGCAGTTTGGGGGAGAGGACTGAGCAGTTCTTC. It is translated as CASSLGERTEQFF.

The chain couples TRBV11-2 to TRBJ2-7, with D possibly matching TRBD2 (5 bases). The germline CDR1 and CDR2 sequences are SGHAT and FQNNGV. The V and J ends lost 5 bases and 4 bases respectively, with 6 bases between them. This CDR3 is built from 11 residues. The CDR3 is CASSRGYEQYF. For the CDR3, the DNA is TGTGCCAGCAGCCGGGGATACGAGCAGTACTTC.

The chain uses TRBV4-1 and TRBJ2-5, with D hard to call. This CDR3 is built from 14 residues. Trimming removed 5 bases from V and 1 base from J, with 11 bases in between. Germline CDR1 and CDR2: MGHRA and YSYEKL. Here the CDR3 reads CASSLFEAQETQYF. DNA for the CDR3: TGCGCCAGCAGCTTGTTTGAGGCCCAAGAGACCCAGTACTTC.

This sequence joins TRBV7-2 and TRBJ1-4; 12 bases line up with TRBD1. Germline V gene sequence: CDR1 SGHTA, CDR2 FQGNSA. The CDR3 is made up of 16 amino acids. Trimming took 5 bases from V and 6 from J; bases not matched to a gene: 7. The CDR3 region is CASSPPGQGADEKLFF. The CDR3 DNA reads TGTGCCAGCAGCCCTCCGGGACAGGGGGCAGATGAAAAACTGTTTTTT.

The chain uses TRBV19 and TRBJ1-5, with 10 bases fitting TRBD1. After removal of 7 bases from V and 6 bases from J, the junction contained 12 bases not matched to a gene. The CDR3 has 16 residues. Germline V lookup: CDR1 LNHDA, CDR2 SQIVND (reference sequence). The CDR3 bases are TGTGCCAGTACCGCGACAGGGGGCGCGAGAGGTCAGCCCCAGCATTTT. Its protein is CASTATGGARGQPQHF.

The table lists this clone with a count of one. This rearrangement joins TRBV7-2 to TRBJ1-1, with a weak D call TRBD1 (5 bases). Germline CDR1 and CDR2: SGHTA and FQGNSA. The CDR3 length is 14 residues. The V gene lost 3 bases and the J gene lost 6 bases, with 14 bases spanning the gap. CDR3 amino acids: CASSFGGSSPEAFF. CDR3 bases: TGTGCCAGCAGCTTTGGGGGGTCGAGTCCTGAAGCTTTCTTT.

This chain's CDR3 is CASSHSLAELYNEQFF. In DNA, the CDR3 is TGTGCCAGCTCACATTCTCTAGCGGAGCTGTACAATGAGCAGTTCTTC. The chain has TRBV18 and TRBJ2-1, with 7 bases identical to TRBD2. V dropped 4 bases and J dropped 4; count of bases not matched to a gene: 10. The CDR3 runs to 16 residues. CDR1 KGHSH and CDR2 LQKENI come from the germline V gene.

The gene calls are TRBV18 and TRBJ2-5; possible D gene TRBD1, 5 bases. The CDR3 contains 13 residues. Germline assignment: CDR1 KGHSH and CDR2 LQKENI. Deletions cut 2 bases from V and 1 base from J, with 5 bases between. The CDR3 spells CASSPRGQETQYF. The CDR3 nucleotides are TGTGCCAGCTCACCAAGGGGCCAAGAGACCCAGTACTTC.

The table lists this clone with a count of one. The chain uses TRBV2 and TRBJ1-5; 8 positions agree with TRBD1. Looked up from germline, CDR1 is SNHLY and CDR2 is FYNNEI. With V trimmed by 7 bases and J by 4 bases, 3 bases remained unmatched. This CDR3 has 13 amino acids. DNA for the CDR3: TGTGCCAGCAACGACAGGGGAAATCAGCCCCAGCATTTT. It encodes CASNDRGNQPQHF.

The chain joins TRBV9 to TRBJ1-2, with TRBD1 matching 10 bases. The CDR3 runs to 15 residues. Trimming cost V 4 bases and J 4 bases; bases outside gene matches: 7. CDR1 SGDLS and CDR2 YYNGEE come from the germline V gene. Here the CDR3 DNA reads TGTGCCAGCAGCCTACGACAGGGGGCGGGCTATGGCTACACCTTC. Its protein is CASSLRQGAGYGYTF.

The gene calls are TRBV7-2 and TRBJ2-5; a possible D gene is TRBD2 (7 bases). The CDR3 has 18 residues. V was trimmed by 7 bases and J by 0 bases, leaving 24 bases between them. CDR1 is SGHTA, CDR2 FQGNSA, per germline. CDR3 sequence: CASTLPALRGGHQETQYF. CDR3 bases: TGTGCCAGCACCCTCCCGGCACTTAGGGGGGGCCACCAAGAGACCCAGTACTTC.